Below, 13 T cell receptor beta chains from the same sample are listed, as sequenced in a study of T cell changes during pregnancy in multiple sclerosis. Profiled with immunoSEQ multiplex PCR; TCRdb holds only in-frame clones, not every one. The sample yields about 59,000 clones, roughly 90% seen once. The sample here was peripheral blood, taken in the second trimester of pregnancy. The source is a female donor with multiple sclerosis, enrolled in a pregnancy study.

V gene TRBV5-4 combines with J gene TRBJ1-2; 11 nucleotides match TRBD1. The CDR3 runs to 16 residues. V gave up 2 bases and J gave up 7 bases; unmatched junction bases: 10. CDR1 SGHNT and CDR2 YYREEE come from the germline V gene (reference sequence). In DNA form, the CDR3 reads TGTGCCAGCAGCTTTGGGGACAGGGGGTCCTTTGGTGGCTACACCTTC. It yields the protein CASSFGDRGSFGGYTF.

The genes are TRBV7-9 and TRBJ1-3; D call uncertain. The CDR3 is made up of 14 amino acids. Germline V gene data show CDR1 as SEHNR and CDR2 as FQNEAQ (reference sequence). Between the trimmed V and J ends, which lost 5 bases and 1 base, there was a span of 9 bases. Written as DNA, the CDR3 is TGTGCCAGCAGCCAACTCCGGTCTGGAAACACCATATATTTT. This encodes CASSQLRSGNTIYF.

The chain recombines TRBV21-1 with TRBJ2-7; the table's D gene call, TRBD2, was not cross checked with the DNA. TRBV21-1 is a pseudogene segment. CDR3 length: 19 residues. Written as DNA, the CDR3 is TGTGCCAGCAGCAAAGGACATGGAAGACTAGCGGGGAGCTCCTACGAGCAGTACTTC. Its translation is CASSKGHGRLAGSSYEQYF.

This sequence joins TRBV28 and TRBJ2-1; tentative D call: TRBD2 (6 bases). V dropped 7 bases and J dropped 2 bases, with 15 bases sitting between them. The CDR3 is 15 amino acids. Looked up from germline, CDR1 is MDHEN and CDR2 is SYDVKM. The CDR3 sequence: CASIVAGLTYNEQFF. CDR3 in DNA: TGTGCCAGCATAGTTGCGGGGCTCACCTACAATGAGCAGTTCTTC.

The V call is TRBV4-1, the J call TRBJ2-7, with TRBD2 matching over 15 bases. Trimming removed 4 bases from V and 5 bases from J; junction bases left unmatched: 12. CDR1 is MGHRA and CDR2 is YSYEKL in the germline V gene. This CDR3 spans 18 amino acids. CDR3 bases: TGCGCCAGCAGCCTCCGGACTAGCGGGGGGGCCAGGTTGAACGAGCAGTACTTC. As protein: CASSLRTSGGARLNEQYF.

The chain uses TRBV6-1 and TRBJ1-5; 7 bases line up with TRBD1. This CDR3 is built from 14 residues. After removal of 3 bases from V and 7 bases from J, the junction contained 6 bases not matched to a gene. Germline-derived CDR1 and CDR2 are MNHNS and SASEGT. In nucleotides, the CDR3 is TGTGCCAGCAGTGATTCGACAGGGAGGCAGCCCCAGCATTTT. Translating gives CASSDSTGRQPQHF.

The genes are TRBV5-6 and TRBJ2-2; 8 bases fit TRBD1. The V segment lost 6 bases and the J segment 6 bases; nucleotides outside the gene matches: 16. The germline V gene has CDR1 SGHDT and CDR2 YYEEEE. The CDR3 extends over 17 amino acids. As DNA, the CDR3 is TGTGCCAGCACCGGTCGTTCGCAGGGGGCGCGGGCCGGGGAGCTGTTTTTT. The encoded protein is CASTGRSQGARAGELFF. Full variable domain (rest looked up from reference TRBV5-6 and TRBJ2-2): DAGVTQSPTHLIKTRGQQVTLRCSPKSGHDTVSWYQQALGQGPQFIFQYYEEEERQRGNFPDRFSGHQFPNYSSELNVNALLLGDSALYLCASTGRSQGARAGELFFGEGSRLTVL.

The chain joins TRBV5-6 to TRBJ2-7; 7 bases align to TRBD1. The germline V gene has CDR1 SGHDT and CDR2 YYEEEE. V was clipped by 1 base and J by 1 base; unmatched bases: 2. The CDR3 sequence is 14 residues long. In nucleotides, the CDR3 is TGTGCCAGCAGCTTGCCGGGACAGTCCTACGAGCAGTACTTC. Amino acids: CASSLPGQSYEQYF.

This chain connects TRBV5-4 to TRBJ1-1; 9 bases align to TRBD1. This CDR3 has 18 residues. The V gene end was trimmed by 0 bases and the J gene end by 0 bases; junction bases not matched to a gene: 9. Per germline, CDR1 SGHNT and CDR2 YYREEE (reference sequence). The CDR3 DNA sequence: TGTGCCAGCAGCTTGGGCCATGGGACAGGGATCATGAACACTGAAGCTTTCTTT. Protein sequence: CASSLGHGTGIMNTEAFF.

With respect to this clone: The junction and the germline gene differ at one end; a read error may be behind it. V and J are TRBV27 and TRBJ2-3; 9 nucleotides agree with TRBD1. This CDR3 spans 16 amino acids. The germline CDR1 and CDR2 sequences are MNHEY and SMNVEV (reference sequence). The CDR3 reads CASCITGTGSIDTQYF. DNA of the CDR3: TGTGCCAGCTGCATCACCGGGACAGGGAGCATAGATACGCAGTATTTT.

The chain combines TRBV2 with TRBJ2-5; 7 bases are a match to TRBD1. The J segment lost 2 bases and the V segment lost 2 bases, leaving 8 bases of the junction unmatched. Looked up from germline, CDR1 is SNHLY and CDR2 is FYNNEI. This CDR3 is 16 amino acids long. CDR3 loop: CASSESEGALQETQYF. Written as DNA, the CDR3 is TGTGCCAGCAGTGAATCCGAGGGGGCCCTACAAGAGACCCAGTACTTC.

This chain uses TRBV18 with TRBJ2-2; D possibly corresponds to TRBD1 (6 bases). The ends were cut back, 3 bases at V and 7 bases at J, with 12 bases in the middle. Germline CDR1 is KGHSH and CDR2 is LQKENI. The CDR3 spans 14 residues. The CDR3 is CASSPRQDHGELFF. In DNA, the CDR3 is TGTGCCAGCTCACCTAGACAGGATCACGGGGAGCTGTTTTTT.

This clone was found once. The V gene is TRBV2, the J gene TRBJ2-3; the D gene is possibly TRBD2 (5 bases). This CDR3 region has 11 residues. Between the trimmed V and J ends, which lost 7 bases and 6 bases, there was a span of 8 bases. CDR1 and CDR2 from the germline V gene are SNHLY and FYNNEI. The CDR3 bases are TGTGCCAGCACCCCGGGGGATACGCAGTATTTT. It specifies CASTPGDTQYF.